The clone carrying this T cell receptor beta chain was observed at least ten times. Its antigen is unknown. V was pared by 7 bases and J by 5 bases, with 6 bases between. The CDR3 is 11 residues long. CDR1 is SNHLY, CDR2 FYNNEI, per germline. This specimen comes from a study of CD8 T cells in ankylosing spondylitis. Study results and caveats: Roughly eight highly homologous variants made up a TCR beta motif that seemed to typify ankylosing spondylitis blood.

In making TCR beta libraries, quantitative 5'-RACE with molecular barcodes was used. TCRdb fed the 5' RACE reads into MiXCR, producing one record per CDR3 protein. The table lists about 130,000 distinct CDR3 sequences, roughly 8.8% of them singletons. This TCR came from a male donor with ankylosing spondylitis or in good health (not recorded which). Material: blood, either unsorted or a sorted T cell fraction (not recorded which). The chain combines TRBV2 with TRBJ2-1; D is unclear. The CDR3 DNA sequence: TGTGCCAGCACCCGAAACAATGAGCAGTTCTTC. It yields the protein CASTRNNEQFF. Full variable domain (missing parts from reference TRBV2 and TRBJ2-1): EPEVTQTPSHQVTQMGQEVILRCVPISNHLYFYWYRQILGQKVEFLVSFYNNEISEKSEIFDDQFSVERPDGSNFTLKIRSTKLEDSAMYFCASTRNNEQFFGPGTRLTVL.